This TCR beta chain emerged from a study of T cell responses to AZD1222 COVID-19 vaccine. The overall study: Some second doses came at about 4 weeks and others at about 12 weeks; these were pooled. Overall study results and limits: Nearly half of spike-specific TCRs reportedly go after variant regions that carry no mutations. With two AZD1222 doses given, Spike-specific TCR breadth and depth both rose. All repertoire sampling was performed exclusively after the peak T cell response.

TCRdb's copy holds only in-frame clones and misses some; the assay was immunoSEQ multiplex PCR. The sample yields about 120,000 clones, about nine tenths seen once. This clone was detected once. Its antigen is still unknown. The trim removed 4 bases at V and 1 base at J, leaving 10 bases unmatched. CDR3 size: 16 residues. Germline loops: CDR1 MNHEY, CDR2 SVGAGI. The chain recombines TRBV6-5 with TRBJ2-7, with 7 bases that match TRBD1. The source is an adult in good health. The sample here was peripheral blood, taken on day 0 of AZD1222 vaccination. CDR3 bases: TGTGCCAGCAGTTTAACAGGGGTGGTTAGGTCCTACGAGCAGTACTTC. Amino acids: CASSLTGVVRSYEQYF.